These 10 T cell receptor beta chains were all obtained from the same sample, sequenced in a study of control samples from healthy donors and cancer patients. Libraries were prepared by immunoSEQ multiplex PCR; TCRdb keeps only in-frame clonotypes and omits some of them. This sample has about 160,000 clones, with 70% to 90% found just once. Sequencing was done on a sample of blood. These receptors were collected from a young man in good health.

In nucleotides, the CDR3 is TGTGCCAGCAGCTTTGCTAGCGGGAGGGCCGGGAATGAGCAGTTCTTC. Translated: CASSFASGRAGNEQFF. This chain links TRBV7-9 with TRBJ2-1; 12 nucleotides line up with TRBD2. The germline gives CDR1 SEHNR, CDR2 FQNEAQ (reference sequence). V lost 3 bases and J lost 7; bases outside the gene matches: 7. This CDR3 is built from 16 residues.

The chain carries TRBV28 and TRBJ1-5, with a possible D match to TRBD1 (5 bases). The length of the CDR3 is 12 residues. The V and J ends lost 6 bases and 11 bases respectively, with 14 bases between them. Germline CDR1 MDHEN, CDR2 SYDVKM. In DNA, the CDR3 is TGTGCCAGCAGCCCTCCAGGGTTCGCCCAGCATTTT. Translated: CASSPPGFAQHF.

The chain recombines TRBV9 with TRBJ1-2; weak D call: TRBD1 (5 bases). Germline assignment: CDR1 SGDLS and CDR2 YYNGEE. CDR3 length: 14 amino acids. The V end was cut by 0 bases, the J end by 2 bases, with 8 bases between. The DNA of the CDR3 is TGTGCCAGCAGCGTAGGTGGGACCAACTATGGCTACACCTTC. Protein product: CASSVGGTNYGYTF.

This chain links TRBV2 with TRBJ2-1; perhaps TRBD2 as D (6 bases). V was cut by 8 bases and J by 0 bases, with 14 bases left in between. In germline, CDR1 is SNHLY, CDR2 FYNNEI. This CDR3 is built from 15 residues. For the CDR3, the DNA is TGTGCCAGCCGTAGCGGTGCTAGCTCCTACAATGAGCAGTTCTTC. It yields the protein CASRSGASSYNEQFF.

The J gene is TRBJ1-2, the V gene TRBV21-1; the table's TRBD1 call for D was not verified on the DNA. TRBV21-1 is noted as a pseudogene. The CDR3 is made up of 12 amino acids. The CDR3, as DNA: TGTGCCAGAAGGGGACAGCAACATGGCTACACCTTC. Amino acids: CARRGQQHGYTF.

The chain is built from TRBV24-1 and TRBJ2-2; D may correspond to TRBD1 or TRBD2 (5 bases each). V dropped 9 bases and J dropped 0 bases, with 13 bases sitting between them. The CDR3 spans 15 residues. Germline loops: CDR1 KGHDR, CDR2 SFDVKD. The CDR3 sequence is CATQSKGPNTGELFF. In DNA, the CDR3 is TGTGCCACCCAGTCCAAGGGACCGAACACCGGGGAGCTGTTTTTT.

The gene calls are TRBV12-3 or TRBV12-4 and TRBJ1-2; D gene uncertain. Trimming shortened V by 6 bases and J by 4 bases, and 9 bases separated the two germline ends. This CDR3 spans 12 amino acids. CDR3 sequence: CASSRTVYGYTF. CDR3 coding DNA: TGTGCCAGCAGCCGGACGGTCTATGGCTACACCTTC.

The chain links TRBV5-5 to TRBJ1-1; D gene uncertain. Germline V lookup: CDR1 SGHKS, CDR2 YYEKEE (reference sequence). Trimming left V 4 bases short and J 2 bases short, with 9 bases between. The CDR3 has 13 amino acids. CDR3 sequence: CASSHQSNTEAFF. In nucleotides, the CDR3 is TGTGCCAGCAGCCACCAGAGTAACACTGAAGCTTTCTTT.

The genes are TRBV15 and TRBJ2-2; possibly TRBD1 or TRBD2 for D (5 bases each). CDR1 LNHNV and CDR2 YYDKDF come from the germline V gene (reference sequence). The CDR3 totals 16 residues. The ends were cut back, 8 bases at V and 1 base at J, with 17 bases in the middle. The CDR3 protein is CATLRARGLNTGELFF. The CDR3 nucleotides read TGTGCCACCCTCAGGGCCCGCGGACTGAACACCGGGGAGCTGTTTTTT.

The V gene is TRBV28, the J gene TRBJ1-5, with TRBD1 as a possible D gene (6 bases). Germline V gives CDR1 MDHEN, CDR2 SYDVKM. The V gene lost 6 bases and the J gene lost 0 bases, with 27 bases spanning the gap. There are 20 residues in the CDR3. CDR3 protein: CASSYGQSRSGTYSNQPQHF. CDR3 nucleotides: TGTGCCAGCAGCTACGGACAGTCCCGATCGGGGACCTATAGCAATCAGCCCCAGCATTTT.